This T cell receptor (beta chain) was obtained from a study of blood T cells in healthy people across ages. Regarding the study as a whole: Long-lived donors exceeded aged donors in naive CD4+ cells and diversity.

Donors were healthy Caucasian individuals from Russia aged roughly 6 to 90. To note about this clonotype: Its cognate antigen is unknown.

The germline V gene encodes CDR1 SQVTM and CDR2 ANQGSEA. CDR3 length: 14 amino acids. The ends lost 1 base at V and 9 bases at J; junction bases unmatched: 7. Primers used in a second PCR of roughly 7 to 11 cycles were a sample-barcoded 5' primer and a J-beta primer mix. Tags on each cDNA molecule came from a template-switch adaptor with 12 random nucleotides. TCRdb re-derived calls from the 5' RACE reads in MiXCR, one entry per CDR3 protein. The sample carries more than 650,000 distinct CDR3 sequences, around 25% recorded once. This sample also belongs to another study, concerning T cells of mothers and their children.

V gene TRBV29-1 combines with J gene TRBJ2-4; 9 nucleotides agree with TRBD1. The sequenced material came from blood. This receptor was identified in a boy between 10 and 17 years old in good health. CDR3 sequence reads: CSVEGGTGPPIQYF. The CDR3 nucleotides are TGCAGCGTTGAAGGGGGGACAGGGCCCCCCATTCAGTACTTC.